Below are 12 T cell receptor beta chains sequenced from a single sample in a study of cytomegalovirus exposure and HLA in healthy donors. PCR was performed using 60 Vbeta and 13 Jbeta primers. Measured with immunoSEQ multiplex PCR; TCRdb has only the in-frame clones, and not every one. Found here are around 100,000 clones, approximately 80% of them singletons; the top ten hold around 5%. Sample: PBMCs. The receptors were sampled from a female donor in good health and CMV-seropositive.

This clone appeared a few times. V is TRBV7-9 and J is TRBJ2-5; 7 bases are shared with TRBD2. CDR1 SEHNR and CDR2 FQNEAQ come from the germline V gene (reference sequence). Trimming cost V 1 base and J 3 bases; bases outside gene matches: 17. This CDR3 has 19 residues. CDR3 loop: CASSLGLADFLHRKETQYF. The CDR3 coding sequence is TGTGCCAGCAGCTTAGGTCTAGCGGATTTCCTCCACCGTAAAGAGACCCAGTACTTC.

The V and J genes are TRBV6-1 and TRBJ2-5; 10 positions agree with TRBD1. The length of the CDR3 is 15 residues. The V segment lost 5 bases and the J segment 7 bases; nucleotides outside the gene matches: 10. Germline V gene sequence: CDR1 MNHNS, CDR2 SASEGT. The CDR3 region is CASSPYSDRGGTQYF. CDR3 DNA sequence: TGTGCCAGCAGTCCCTACTCGGACAGGGGGGGGACCCAGTACTTC.

This clone was detected only once. V and J are TRBV20-1 and TRBJ2-5; no reliable D call. The germline V and J ends were trimmed by 4 bases and 1 base, with 4 bases remaining between them. The germline gives CDR1 DFQATT, CDR2 SNEGSKA (reference sequence). The CDR3 is 11 residues long. CDR3 nucleotide sequence: TGCAGTGCTACAGGCCAAGAGACCCAGTACTTC. Amino acids: CSATGQETQYF.

As DNA, the CDR3 is TGTGCCTGGAGTGTCCCCTTACTCTATGGCTACACCTTC. This translates into CAWSVPLLYGYTF. The chain employs TRBV30 and TRBJ1-2, with D uncertain. The CDR3 totals 13 residues. The V end was cut by 0 bases, the J end by 4 bases, with 9 bases between. Germline assignment: CDR1 GTSNPN and CDR2 SVGIG (reference sequence).

The chain is built from TRBV4-3 and TRBJ1-2; D is possibly TRBD1 (5 bases). Between the trimmed V and J ends, which lost 0 bases and 2 bases, there was a span of 25 bases. Germline V gene lookup returns CDR1 LGHNA and CDR2 YSLEER. This CDR3 contains 20 residues. CDR3 amino acids: CASSQDLVMGGQSTNYGYTF. The CDR3 nucleotides read TGCGCCAGCAGCCAAGATCTAGTTATGGGCGGACAATCGACGAACTATGGCTACACCTTC.

The V and J genes are TRBV9 and TRBJ1-3, with a weak D call TRBD1 (6 bases). This CDR3 contains 15 residues. Germline CDR1 and CDR2: SGDLS and YYNGEE. Deletions cut 0 bases from V and 3 bases from J, with 10 bases between. CDR3 sequence: CASSVGDTNGNTIYF. CDR3 in DNA: TGTGCCAGCAGCGTAGGGGACACAAATGGAAACACCATATATTTT. The full variable domain, in which reference TRBV9 and TRBJ1-3 provide the parts outside the CDR3, is DSGVTQTPKHLITATGQRVTLRCSPRSGDLSVYWYQQSLDQGLQFLIQYYNGEERAKGNILERFSAQQFPDLHSELNLSSLELGDSALYFCASSVGDTNGNTIYFGEGSWLTVV.

The genes are TRBV11-2 and TRBJ2-5; D unresolved. The V end lost 1 base, the J end lost 7 bases, and 7 bases lay between the germline ends. Germline assignment: CDR1 SGHAT and CDR2 FQNNGV. CDR3 length equals 12 residues. The CDR3 nucleotides are TGTGCCAGCAGCTTAGTGCCAGGGACCCAGTACTTC. It specifies CASSLVPGTQYF.

This clone was counted only a few times. This sequence joins TRBV7-6 and TRBJ2-7; TRBD1 agrees at 9 bases. Germline loops: CDR1 SGHVS, CDR2 FNYEAQ. The CDR3 consists of 15 residues. Unmatched junction bases numbered 11, after V lost 5 bases and J lost 6 bases. CDR3 coding DNA: TGTGCCAGCAGCACAGCCGGGACAGGGACCCTCGAGCAGTACTTC. Protein: CASSTAGTGTLEQYF.

This clone was recorded only once. The chain links TRBV18 to TRBJ2-2, with 7 bases aligning to TRBD2. Unmatched junction bases numbered 7, after V lost 6 bases and J lost 0 bases. Germline V gives CDR1 KGHSH, CDR2 LQKENI. The CDR3 has 16 residues. In nucleotides, the CDR3 is TGTGCCAGCTCCCCCCTAGCGGCGACGAACACCGGGGAGCTGTTTTTT. Protein: CASSPLAATNTGELFF.

A few counts support this clone. The chain couples TRBV7-2 to TRBJ1-1; D remains unclear. CDR3 length: 14 amino acids. Per the germline V gene, CDR1 is SGHTA and CDR2 is FQGNSA. The V and J ends lost 5 bases and 2 bases respectively, with 12 bases between them. The CDR3, as DNA: TGTGCCAGCAGCCTAGGACGGAGCAACACTGAAGCTTTCTTT. This codes for CASSLGRSNTEAFF.

As concerns this clone: A read error may account for a junction end that differs from germline. V gene TRBV15 combines with J gene TRBJ1-2; a possible D gene is TRBD1 (5 bases). Germline assignment: CDR1 LNHNV and CDR2 YYDKDF (reference sequence). The CDR3 runs 13 residues. CDR3 sequence: CATRRGTEGGYTF. The CDR3, as DNA: TGTGCCACCAGGAGAGGGACTGAGGGTGGCTACACCTTC.

The J gene is TRBJ1-5, the V gene TRBV7-2; no firm D call. Germline values: CDR1 SGHTA, CDR2 FQGNSA. V was shortened by 5 bases and J by 2 bases, with 7 bases between the two germline ends. The CDR3 totals 13 residues. CDR3 amino acids: CASSHGGNQPQHF. CDR3 DNA: TGTGCCAGCAGCCACGGGGGCAATCAGCCCCAGCATTTT. Full variable domain (missing parts from reference TRBV7-2 and TRBJ1-5): GAGVSQSPSNKVTEKGKDVELRCDPISGHTALYWYRQSLGQGLEFLIYFQGNSAPDKSGLPSDRFSAERTGGSVSTLTIQRTQQEDSAVYLCASSHGGNQPQHFGDGTRLSIL.